This TCR beta chain comes out of a study of blood T cell repertoires in COVID-19. At the level of the study: Acute-phase and convalescent COVID-19 samples originated in the United States, Italy and Spain. Nucleic acid was either cDNA or gDNA, and it came from T cells, B-cell-depleted T cells, or PBMCs.

Germline lookup yields CDR1 MDHEN and CDR2 SYDVKM. There are 16 residues in the CDR3. The germline V and J ends were trimmed by 2 bases and 1 base, with 12 bases remaining between them. Patients from Seattle were sampled longitudinally, starting during active infection. Study processing details: It was from reference gene primer amplification that nucleated cell counts were estimated. The protocol was immunoSEQ multiplex PCR, while the TCRdb copy is restricted to in-frame clones and leaves out a portion. Clone size and V and J calls were adopted from that table, with D and trimming inferred from the DNA. The repertoire holds about 250,000 clones, about 83% seen once, with approximately 6% in the top ten.

Specimen: peripheral blood. The V and J genes are TRBV28 and TRBJ1-5; D unresolved. This TCR was recovered from a woman of 80 years or more with COVID-19, enrolled during active disease. CDR3 bases: TGTGCCAGCAGTTTAAGGTCTGCGGGAAGCAATCAGCCCCAGCATTTT. Encoded protein: CASSLRSAGSNQPQHF.